The entry below describes one T cell receptor (beta chain). Germline V lookup: CDR1 KGHSH, CDR2 LQKENI. This CDR3 has 13 residues. The ends were cut back, 6 bases at V and 4 bases at J, with 11 bases in the middle. This entry is derived from a study of shared clonotypes between healthy human individuals. Only in-frame clones appear in the TCRdb table, and some are missing; sequencing was by immunoSEQ multiplex PCR. The table lists 950,000 to 1,200,000 clones, about 80% of them singletons. V and J are TRBV18 and TRBJ2-3; D is unclear. Sequenced sample: memory CD4+ T cells from PBMCs. As for subset: CD45RA-negative fraction. The clonotype originates from a man aged 18 to 29 in good health. Some clones in this sample may be carry-over from other donors' samples. In nucleotides, the CDR3 is TGTGCCAGCTCCCGATCTAGTTCAGATACGCAGTATTTT. Translated: CASSRSSSDTQYF. Filled out from reference TRBV18 and TRBJ2-3, the complete variable domain reads NAGVMQNPRHLVRRRGQEARLRCSPMKGHSHVYWYRQLPEEGLKFMVYLQKENIIDESGMPKERFSAEFPKEGPSILRIQQVVRGDSAAYFCASSRSSSDTQYFGPGTRLTVL.